The 32 T cell receptor beta chains below all came from one sample that was sequenced in a study of CD4 T cells in relation to SARS-CoV-2 and coronaviruses (dated by TCRdb to 2020 to 2022). Library preparation employed the immunoSEQ multiplex PCR assay. This is the immuneACCESS table as TCRdb keeps it, with only in-frame sequences that have V and J called. A part of the clones is gone; compared with another copy, unresolved V genes explain less than half, and the rest is unexplained. Within this sample are about 17,000 clones, with 79% of them counted one time only. In total, the top ten clones hold approximately 10% of the sample. Their antigens remain unidentified. CD4+ T cells from unexposed donors were collected before the COVID-19 pandemic (2011-2018). Following 10 days of culture, the EasySep CD4+ T cell isolation kit was used to isolate CD4+ T cells. Input material: CD4+ T cells from PBMCs, cultured in vitro. The source of these receptors is a human donor in good health.

This rearrangement joins TRBV14 to TRBJ2-3, with TRBD2 as a possible D gene (5 bases). Trimming removed 2 bases from V and 2 bases from J, with 14 bases in between. The CDR3 sequence is 16 residues long. The germline gives CDR1 SGHDN, CDR2 FVKESK. Here the CDR3 DNA reads TGTGCCAGCAGCCAAAGGCGGAGAGACTACACAGATACGCAGTATTTT. Its translation is CASSQRRRDYTDTQYF.

The chain employs TRBV2 and TRBJ1-1; 7 bases match TRBD1. Unmatched junction bases numbered 10, after V lost 6 bases and J lost 0 bases. Germline V CDR1 and CDR2: SNHLY, FYNNEI. This CDR3 region has 16 residues. The CDR3 bases are TGTGCCAGCAGCGAACTCCGGGACAGACTGAACACTGAAGCTTTCTTT. It encodes CASSELRDRLNTEAFF.

CDR3 bases: TGCGCCAGCAGCCAAGGGCACAGGGGGCACGAAAAACTGTTTTTT. It translates to CASSQGHRGHEKLFF. The chain carries TRBV4-3 and TRBJ1-4; TRBD1 aligns across 9 bases. V dropped 1 base and J dropped 8; count of bases not matched to a gene: 5. The CDR3 loop spans 15 amino acids. Looked up from germline, CDR1 is LGHNA and CDR2 is YSLEER.

J is TRBJ2-3 and V is TRBV6-2 or TRBV6-3; 8 bases are shared with TRBD2. Unmatched junction bases numbered 1, after V lost 9 bases and J lost 2 bases. From germline, CDR1 is MNHEY and CDR2 SVGEGT. This CDR3 has 12 amino acids. The chain's CDR3 is CASSGVTDTQYF. The DNA of the CDR3 is TGTGCCAGTAGCGGGGTCACAGATACGCAGTATTTT.

The chain employs TRBV5-1 and TRBJ1-2; possible D gene TRBD1, 5 bases. The CDR3 has 19 residues. The germline CDR1 and CDR2 sequences are SGHRS and YFSETQ. V lost 3 bases and J lost 2, with 26 bases in between. In DNA, the CDR3 is TGCGCCAGCAGCTCGACACCTCGGGGCAGTGGTTCTCCCAACTATGGCTACACCTTC. It codes for CASSSTPRGSGSPNYGYTF.

This chain joins TRBV4-1 and TRBJ1-4; D is ambiguous. The CDR3 consists of 14 residues. The V end was cut by 2 bases, the J end by 3 bases, with 7 bases between. CDR1 is MGHRA and CDR2 is YSYEKL in the germline V gene. CDR3 bases: TGCGCCAGCAGCCAAATTTCCTCTAATGAAAAACTGTTTTTT. Amino acids: CASSQISSNEKLFF.

By its share, this clone is medium-sized. The chain carries TRBV7-9 and TRBJ1-6; no clear D gene. Germline lookup yields CDR1 SEHNR and CDR2 FQNEAQ (reference sequence). The CDR3 sequence is 15 residues long. The V gene lost 0 bases and the J gene lost 8 bases, with 11 bases spanning the gap. The chain's CDR3 is CASSLAAGRDSPLHF. DNA of the CDR3: TGTGCCAGCAGCTTAGCCGCCGGTAGGGATTCACCCCTCCACTTT.

The rearrangement links TRBV7-2 to TRBJ1-5, with D perhaps matching TRBD1 (5 bases). CDR3 size: 14 residues. Germline CDR1 SGHTA, CDR2 FQGNSA. The germline V and J ends were trimmed by 3 bases and 6 bases, with 12 bases remaining between them. The chain's CDR3 is CASSFYGAGQPQHF. Here the CDR3 DNA reads TGTGCCAGCAGCTTCTACGGGGCGGGTCAGCCCCAGCATTTT.

The CDR3 DNA reads TGCGCCAGCAGTGACCCGGGACTCGGCACAGATACGCAGTATTTT. It specifies CASSDPGLGTDTQYF. The chain joins TRBV10-1 to TRBJ2-3; perhaps TRBD2 as D (6 bases). The CDR3 is made up of 15 amino acids. Trimming shortened V by 3 bases and J by 1 base, and 11 bases separated the two germline ends. Germline V gene sequence: CDR1 WNHNN, CDR2 SYGVQD (reference sequence).

The chain uses TRBV7-8 and TRBJ1-2; D gene unclear. The CDR3 totals 12 residues. Trimming cost V 1 base and J 2 bases, with 2 bases left between them. In germline, CDR1 is SGHVS, CDR2 FQNEAQ. The CDR3 loop is CASSLENYGYTF. The CDR3 DNA follows: TGTGCCAGCAGCTTAGAGAACTATGGCTACACCTTC.

The J gene is TRBJ2-1, the V gene TRBV4-3; D assignment may be TRBD1 or TRBD2 (5 bases each). The CDR3 is 16 amino acids. Germline CDR1 LGHNA, CDR2 YSLEER. V dropped 1 base and J dropped 7 bases, with 17 bases sitting between them. DNA for the CDR3: TGCGCCAGCAGCCAAGGGGACCCTCTCGGCGTAAATGAGCAGTTCTTC. This sequence encodes CASSQGDPLGVNEQFF.

This clone was counted a single time. This chain uses TRBV3-1 (or the pseudogene TRBV3-2) with TRBJ2-2; 10 bases match TRBD1. With V trimmed by 4 bases and J by 5 bases, 10 bases remained unmatched. The CDR3 is made up of 17 amino acids. CDR1 LGHDT and CDR2 YNNKEL come from the germline V gene (reference sequence). The CDR3 DNA reads TGTGCCAGCAGCCGAAATCCGCCGGGACAGGGGACCGGGGAGCTGTTTTTT. It translates to CASSRNPPGQGTGELFF.

The V call is TRBV7-2, the J call TRBJ2-7, with 7 bases that match TRBD2. Per germline, CDR1 SGHTA and CDR2 FQGNSA. Trimming took 0 bases from V and 7 from J; bases not matched to a gene: 9. The CDR3 is 15 amino acids. DNA of the CDR3: TGTGCCAGCAGCTTAGCGTGGACTAGAGGGTATGAGCAGTACTTC. This codes for CASSLAWTRGYEQYF.

The genes are TRBV6-5 and TRBJ1-4; D call uncertain. Trimming left V 6 bases short and J 3 bases short, with 11 bases between. CDR1 is MNHEY, CDR2 SVGAGI, per germline. The CDR3 consists of 14 residues. The CDR3 DNA reads TGTGCCAGCAGCACTATACCGCCTAATGAAAAACTGTTTTTT. Translating gives CASSTIPPNEKLFF.

This clone was picked up one time. The chain recombines TRBV6-5 with TRBJ2-3; TRBD1 matches 9 bases. The germline V gene has CDR1 MNHEY and CDR2 SVGAGI. This CDR3 has 15 amino acids. Trimming took 0 bases from V and 6 from J; bases not matched to a gene: 4. The CDR3 spells CASSYSDRGSDTQYF. CDR3 nucleotides: TGTGCCAGCAGTTACTCGGACAGGGGATCCGATACGCAGTATTTT.

The chain uses TRBV5-5 and TRBJ1-1, with D possibly being TRBD1 (6 bases). The CDR3 runs to 14 residues. Germline assignment: CDR1 SGHKS and CDR2 YYEKEE (reference sequence). V dropped 0 bases and J dropped 5 bases, with 11 bases sitting between them. The CDR3 bases are TGTGCCAGCAGCTTGGAGGGGGTTGGAACTGAAGCTTTCTTT. Translating gives CASSLEGVGTEAFF.

In DNA, the CDR3 is TGCGCCAGCAGCCCCAACCCACTAGCGGGGGGGCCAGATTACAATGAGCAGTTCTTC. Translated, it gives CASSPNPLAGGPDYNEQFF. The chain links TRBV4-3 to TRBJ2-1; 13 nucleotides agree with TRBD2. In germline, CDR1 is LGHNA, CDR2 YSLEER. Losses at the gene ends were 4 bases for V and 4 bases for J; bases not matched to a gene: 13. This CDR3 has 19 residues.

This sequence joins TRBV7-9 and TRBJ1-2, with D unclear. Germline values: CDR1 SEHNR, CDR2 FQNEAQ (reference sequence). The V end was cut by 4 bases, the J end by 0 bases, with 6 bases between. The CDR3 length is 13 residues. The CDR3 nucleotides are TGTGCCAGCAGCTCACATTCTAACTATGGCTACACCTTC. Translation gives CASSSHSNYGYTF.

The sample holds a few counts of this clone. The DNA for the CDR3 is TGCGCCAGCAGCTTGAATGAGGCGGGAAGCACAGATACGCAGTATTTT. This sequence encodes CASSLNEAGSTDTQYF. V is TRBV5-1 and J is TRBJ2-3; a possible D gene is TRBD2 (6 bases). CDR1 SGHRS and CDR2 YFSETQ come from the germline V gene. The CDR3 is made up of 16 amino acids. V lost 1 base to trimming and J lost 0 bases, with 12 bases between them. The variable domain in full, with the rest retrieved from reference TRBV5-1 and TRBJ2-3, is KAGVTQTPRYLIKTRGQQVTLSCSPISGHRSVSWYQQTPGQGLQFLFEYFSETQRNKGNFPGRFSGRQFSNSRSEMNVSTLELGDSALYLCASSLNEAGSTDTQYFGPGTRLTVL.

The chain is built from TRBV2 and TRBJ2-2; 7 bases map to TRBD1. The germline gives CDR1 SNHLY, CDR2 FYNNEI. V lost 6 bases to trimming and J lost 5 bases; unmatched junction nucleotides: 3. The CDR3 runs 13 residues. CDR3 region: CASRGTETGELFF. The CDR3 region has the DNA TGTGCCAGCAGGGGGACAGAGACCGGGGAGCTGTTTTTT. The entire variable domain, with the rest obtained from reference TRBV2 and TRBJ2-2, is as follows: EPEVTQTPSHQVTQMGQEVILRCVPISNHLYFYWYRQILGQKVEFLVSFYNNEISEKSEIFDDQFSVERPDGSNFTLKIRSTKLEDSAMYFCASRGTETGELFFGEGSRLTVL.

J is TRBJ1-5 and V is TRBV12-3 or TRBV12-4; D gene ambiguous. This CDR3 comprises 13 residues. With 3 bases removed from V and 5 bases from J, the gap between germline ends came to 8 bases. In DNA form, the CDR3 reads TGTGCCAGCAGTTTGTACGGAGATCAGCCCCAGCATTTT. It is translated as CASSLYGDQPQHF.

The gene calls are TRBV27 and TRBJ1-6, with D possibly being TRBD1 (6 bases). This CDR3 comprises 15 residues. Trimming took off 3 bases at V and 9 bases at J, with 15 bases between the two ends. Germline V gene lookup returns CDR1 MNHEY and CDR2 SMNVEV (reference sequence). In DNA, the CDR3 is TGTGCCAGCAGTTTCGGGGGGGCGTCAAGTTCACCCCTCCACTTT. Encoded protein: CASSFGGASSSPLHF.

DNA for the CDR3: TGTGCCAGCAGCTTGACCGGGACAGGGGCGGGAAAACTGTTTTTT. Translated: CASSLTGTGAGKLFF. The J gene is TRBJ1-4, the V gene TRBV7-2, with 10 bases identical to TRBD1. Germline V gives CDR1 SGHTA, CDR2 FQGNSA. V shed 3 bases, J shed 10 bases, and the junction held 8 bases outside the gene matches. CDR3 size: 15 residues.

The V and J genes are TRBV4-1 and TRBJ2-2; 10 nucleotides match TRBD2. V shed 1 base, J shed 7 bases, and the junction held 6 bases outside the gene matches. The CDR3 is 16 amino acids. Germline CDR1 reads MGHRA; CDR2 reads YSYEKL. The CDR3 loop reads CASSQASGSLDGELFF. CDR3 nucleotide sequence: TGCGCCAGCAGCCAAGCTAGCGGGAGTTTGGACGGGGAGCTGTTTTTT.

The chain recombines TRBV19 with TRBJ1-2; TRBD1 agrees at 8 bases. CDR1 is LNHDA, CDR2 SQIVND, per germline (reference sequence). The CDR3 extends over 15 amino acids. The J segment lost 3 bases and the V segment lost 3 bases, leaving 6 bases of the junction unmatched. This CDR3 reads CASSMVYRGDYGYTF. The DNA for the CDR3 is TGTGCCAGTAGTATGGTCTACAGGGGGGACTATGGCTACACCTTC.

The chain couples TRBV5-1 to TRBJ2-5; 11 bases match TRBD2. Germline V lookup: CDR1 SGHRS, CDR2 YFSETQ. V lost 2 bases to trimming and J lost 4 bases; unmatched junction nucleotides: 10. The CDR3 loop spans 17 amino acids. CDR3 loop: CASSFMGRLAGGETQYF. CDR3 sequence (DNA): TGCGCCAGCAGCTTTATGGGTCGGCTAGCGGGGGGAGAGACCCAGTACTTC.

This clone was seen only a few times. This sequence joins TRBV3-1 (or the pseudogene TRBV3-2) and TRBJ1-1; a possible D gene is TRBD1 (6 bases). CDR1 is LGHDT and CDR2 is YNNKEL in the germline V gene (reference sequence). This CDR3 spans 14 amino acids. Trimming took off 4 bases at V and 7 bases at J, with 16 bases between the two ends. CDR3 in DNA: TGTGCCAGCAGCCCTGCGGGAGGGGGGAGTGAAGCTTTCTTT. Residues: CASSPAGGGSEAFF.

CDR3 amino acids: CASSQELGGGFANVLTF. In nucleotides, the CDR3 is TGCGCCAGCAGCCAAGAACTAGGGGGAGGGTTCGCCAACGTCCTGACTTTC. The chain joins TRBV4-1 to TRBJ2-6; D might be TRBD2 (7 bases). CDR1 and CDR2 from the germline V gene are MGHRA and YSYEKL. The CDR3 loop spans 17 amino acids. V gave up 0 bases and J gave up 7 bases, with 16 bases separating them.

This chain joins TRBV5-1 and TRBJ1-6, with a possible D match to TRBD1 (5 bases). V lost 4 bases to trimming and J lost 9 bases, with 17 bases between them. Germline CDR1 and CDR2: SGHRS and YFSETQ. The CDR3 runs 15 residues. CDR3 nucleotide sequence: TGCGCCAGCAGCCTGATCGACAGTGGTAGTTCACCCCTCCACTTT. Amino acid sequence: CASSLIDSGSSPLHF.

The chain uses TRBV7-9 and TRBJ2-7, with a possible D match to TRBD2 (6 bases). V shed 5 bases and J shed 2 bases, with 13 bases lying between them. The germline V gene has CDR1 SEHNR and CDR2 FQNEAQ (reference sequence). The CDR3 spans 14 residues. The CDR3 is CASSAGIQPYEQYF. The CDR3 bases are TGTGCCAGCAGCGCGGGGATCCAACCCTACGAGCAGTACTTC.

The chain joins TRBV4-3 to TRBJ2-7; D possibly matches TRBD1 or TRBD2 (6 bases each). The CDR3 is made up of 12 amino acids. Trimming removed 3 bases at V and 7 bases at J, with 10 bases between. Germline V gene data show CDR1 as LGHNA and CDR2 as YSLEER. Here the CDR3 DNA reads TGCGCCAGCAGCCAGGGGGGCAGGGAGCAGTACTTC. Translating it yields CASSQGGREQYF.

V gene TRBV12-3 or TRBV12-4 combines with J gene TRBJ2-1; the D is unclear. CDR3 length: 11 residues. Trimming removed 6 bases from V and 6 bases from J, with 6 bases in between. The CDR3 nucleotides are TGTGCCAGCAGCCGGGTCAATGAGCAGTTCTTC. It translates to CASSRVNEQFF.